Presented here are 5 T cell receptor beta chains from one specimen sequenced in a study of blood T cell repertoires in COVID-19. Data came from immunoSEQ multiplex PCR; TCRdb stores just in-frame clones and leaves some out. Of a few hundred thousand clones in the sample, approximately 83% were seen once. Source material: PBMCs or T cells enriched from blood (not recorded which). These receptors came from a young man who had recovered from COVID-19.

This chain connects TRBV19 to TRBJ1-6; no clear D. Germline assignment: CDR1 LNHDA and CDR2 SQIVND (reference sequence). Trimming took 3 bases from V and 0 from J, leaving 9 bases between them. The CDR3 loop spans 16 amino acids. In DNA, the CDR3 is TGTGCCAGTAGTATTGACGGGAGCTCCTATAATTCACCCCTCCACTTT. Amino acids: CASSIDGSSYNSPLHF.

This chain uses TRBV3-1 (or the pseudogene TRBV3-2) with TRBJ2-1, with 7 bases identical to TRBD2. With V trimmed by 3 bases and J by 10 bases, 9 bases remained unmatched. The CDR3 contains 14 residues. Per germline, CDR1 LGHDT and CDR2 YNNKEL (reference sequence). The CDR3 protein is CASSQGGSSGEQFF. CDR3 coding DNA: TGTGCCAGCAGCCAGGGGGGGTCTAGCGGCGAGCAGTTCTTC.

The chain joins TRBV7-3 to TRBJ1-6; 7 bases match TRBD1. The CDR3 loop spans 15 amino acids. CDR1 and CDR2 (germline): SGHTA, FQGTGA. V gave up 1 base and J gave up 7 bases; unmatched junction bases: 4. CDR3 DNA sequence: TGTGCCAGCAGCTTAAGACAGGGACCGAATTCACCCCTCCACTTT. The encoded protein is CASSLRQGPNSPLHF.

This clone was seen just once. A read error may produce the germline difference seen at one junction end. The chain combines TRBV6-1 with TRBJ1-2, with 7 bases matching TRBD1. The length of the CDR3 is 14 residues. CDR1 and CDR2 from the germline V gene are MNHNS and SASEGT. DNA of the CDR3: TGTGCCAGCAGAGAAGGGACAGCTTATATCGGCTACACCTTC. Residues: CASREGTAYIGYTF.

V and J are TRBV4-1 and TRBJ2-3; the D is unclear. The CDR3 runs 18 residues. Per germline, CDR1 MGHRA and CDR2 YSYEKL. V lost 0 bases to trimming and J lost 0 bases, with 16 bases between them. CDR3 bases: TGCGCCAGCAGCCAAGACGACTCGCGCGCGTCTAGCACAGATACGCAGTATTTT. Translation gives CASSQDDSRASSTDTQYF.